This passage covers 17 T cell receptor beta chains from one sample sequenced in a study of human T cells and chemical hapten exposure. Each CDR3 protein gets one entry after TCRdb re-called the 5' RACE reads with MiXCR. The table lists more than 75,000 distinct CDR3 sequences, less than 20% of them singletons. Total RNA was extracted from unfractionated whole blood. These receptors were collected from a female donor in good health.

V and J are TRBV7-2 and TRBJ2-1, with 10 bases fitting TRBD2. J was trimmed by 8 bases and V by 1 base; bases with no gene match: 8. The germline V gene has CDR1 SGHTA and CDR2 FQGNSA. The CDR3 loop spans 16 amino acids. The DNA of the CDR3 is TGTGCCAGCAGCTTAGGAGGATCTAGCGGGAGCCATGAGCAGTTCTTC. It is translated as CASSLGGSSGSHEQFF.

CDR3 in DNA: TGTGCCAGCAGTGAAGGGACAGGGGGCTCTCAGCCCCAGCATTTT. Protein sequence: CASSEGTGGSQPQHF. V is TRBV2 and J is TRBJ1-5; 11 bases line up with TRBD1. Trimming took 1 base from V and 6 from J; bases not matched to a gene: 2. Germline values: CDR1 SNHLY, CDR2 FYNNEI. The CDR3 has 15 amino acids.

The rearrangement joins TRBV2 to TRBJ2-3; D perhaps matches TRBD2 (6 bases). V was clipped by 6 bases and J by 3 bases, with 13 bases between them. CDR1 is SNHLY, CDR2 FYNNEI, per germline. The CDR3 has 14 amino acids. The CDR3 nucleotides are TGTGCCAGCAGCTTAGCGGAGATAACAGATACGCAGTATTTT. Protein product: CASSLAEITDTQYF.

This clonotype was seen more than once but under ten times. The J gene is TRBJ1-5, the V gene TRBV5-5; no definite D call. Germline V gives CDR1 SGHKS, CDR2 YYEKEE (reference sequence). This CDR3 contains 15 residues. V was shortened by 2 bases and J by 3 bases, with 12 bases between the two germline ends. The CDR3 sequence: CASSLTPRNNQPQHF. The DNA of the CDR3 is TGTGCCAGCAGCTTAACACCGAGGAACAATCAGCCCCAGCATTTT. Using reference TRBV5-5 and TRBJ1-5 for the parts outside the CDR3, the full variable domain is DAGVTQSPTHLIKTRGQQVTLRCSPISGHKSVSWYQQVLGQGPQFIFQYYEKEERGRGNFPDRFSARQFPNYSSELNVNALLLGDSALYLCASSLTPRNNQPQHFGDGTRLSIL.

This clonotype was detected a few times. This chain joins TRBV6-5 and TRBJ2-1; D uncertain. The CDR3 runs to 13 residues. Germline V gene data show CDR1 as MNHEY and CDR2 as SVGAGI. With 2 bases removed from V and 9 bases from J, the gap between germline ends came to 11 bases. The CDR3 protein is CASSYTLPREQFF. CDR3 DNA: TGTGCCAGCAGTTACACCCTCCCTCGTGAGCAGTTCTTC.

V gene TRBV5-1 combines with J gene TRBJ2-1; no firm D call. V lost 0 bases and J lost 6, with 7 bases in between. The CDR3 is made up of 13 amino acids. Germline lookup yields CDR1 SGHRS and CDR2 YFSETQ. The CDR3 reads CASSLEGLNEQFF. CDR3 nucleotide sequence: TGCGCCAGCAGCTTGGAAGGTCTCAATGAGCAGTTCTTC.

The chain uses TRBV20-1 and TRBJ1-4; D is uncertain. Trimming removed 0 bases from V and 8 bases from J, with 13 bases in between. Germline loops: CDR1 DFQATT, CDR2 SNEGSKA (reference sequence). The CDR3 loop spans 14 amino acids. CDR3 loop: CSAREGVEREKLFF. The CDR3 nucleotides are TGCAGTGCTAGAGAGGGAGTTGAACGGGAAAAACTGTTTTTT.

The chain employs TRBV7-9 and TRBJ1-1, with 9 bases identical to TRBD1. Trimming removed 4 bases from V and 5 bases from J; junction bases left unmatched: 8. The CDR3 runs to 15 residues. From germline, CDR1 is SEHNR and CDR2 FQNEAQ (reference sequence). CDR3 loop: CASSSTDRGDTEAFF. CDR3 in DNA: TGTGCCAGCAGCTCGACGGACAGGGGTGATACTGAAGCTTTCTTT. The full variable domain, with the rest looked up from reference TRBV7-9 and TRBJ1-1, is DTGVSQNPRHKITKRGQNVTFRCDPISEHNRLYWYRQTLGQGPEFLTYFQNEAQLEKSRLLSDRFSAERPKGSFSTLEIQRTEQGDSAMYLCASSSTDRGDTEAFFGQGTRLTVV.

This clonotype was recorded at least ten times. Here the CDR3 reads CAITQSPSRVEQYF. The CDR3, as DNA: TGTGCCATCACCCAGTCACCCTCTCGGGTCGAGCAGTACTTC. The V gene is TRBV10-3, the J gene TRBJ2-7; D ambiguous. CDR3 length: 14 residues. Deletions cut 7 bases from V and 6 bases from J, with 19 bases between. Germline CDR1 ENHRY, CDR2 SYGVKD.

The chain couples TRBV29-1 to TRBJ2-3, with TRBD1 identical over 7 bases. This CDR3 contains 15 residues. In germline, CDR1 is SQVTM, CDR2 ANQGSEA. Losses at the gene ends were 5 bases for V and 4 bases for J; bases not matched to a gene: 12. The CDR3 loop is CSVPETGPSADTQYF. CDR3 DNA: TGCAGCGTTCCCGAGACAGGGCCGAGTGCAGATACGCAGTATTTT.

The rearrangement links TRBV7-9 to TRBJ2-1; D is uncertain. CDR3 size: 12 residues. Germline V CDR1 and CDR2: SEHNR, FQNEAQ (reference sequence). V was trimmed by 2 bases and J by 7 bases, leaving 6 bases between them. DNA for the CDR3: TGTGCCAGCAGCTTATACGAAAATGAGCAGTTCTTC. Translated: CASSLYENEQFF.

In this sample, this clonotype turned up a few times. The junction and the germline gene differ at one end; a read error may be behind it. CDR3 sequence (DNA): TGCAGTGGGACAGGGGGCACCGATACGCAGTATTTT. This codes for CSGTGGTDTQYF. This chain connects TRBV29-1 to TRBJ2-3, with 12 bases fitting TRBD1. Germline values: CDR1 SQVTM, CDR2 ANQGSEA. The CDR3 sequence is 12 residues long.

This clonotype was detected a few times. V usage is TRBV27 and J usage is TRBJ2-1, with 7 nucleotides matching TRBD1. Germline CDR1 and CDR2: MNHEY and SMNVEV (reference sequence). V shed 4 bases and J 3 bases; nucleotides not matched to a gene: 12. The CDR3 spans 17 residues. The chain's CDR3 is CASSSLYRGVIYNEQFF. For the CDR3, the DNA is TGTGCCAGCAGTTCGCTCTACAGGGGCGTGATCTACAATGAGCAGTTCTTC.

The chain couples TRBV24-1 to TRBJ2-1; no clear D. The CDR3 contains 13 residues. Deletions cut 7 bases from V and 8 bases from J, with 14 bases between. Per germline, CDR1 KGHDR and CDR2 SFDVKD. The CDR3 nucleotides are TGTGCCACCAGGGCGGCCGCCCGGGATGAGCAGTTCTTC. Encoded protein: CATRAAARDEQFF.

This clonotype was found many times. This chain uses TRBV21-1 with TRBJ2-2; TRBD1 is taken as the D call from the table, unchecked against the DNA. TRBV21-1 has pseudogene status. The CDR3 covers 15 residues. DNA of the CDR3: TGTGCCAGCAGCAAAGCGGCAGGGGGCACCGGGGAGCTGTTTTTT. Its translation is CASSKAAGGTGELFF.

This clonotype was observed many times. The chain is built from TRBV9 and TRBJ2-5; TRBD1 aligns across 8 bases. Germline CDR1 reads SGDLS; CDR2 reads YYNGEE. V gave up 4 bases and J gave up 4 bases; unmatched junction bases: 3. CDR3 length: 13 residues. CDR3 in DNA: TGTGCCAGCAGCCCACAGGGGGGAGAGACCCAGTACTTC. As protein: CASSPQGGETQYF.

The table lists this clonotype with a few counts. The chain recombines TRBV5-4 with TRBJ2-3, with TRBD1 matching over 9 bases. In germline, CDR1 is SGHNT, CDR2 YYREEE (reference sequence). The junction had 9 bases not matched to a gene; V was cut back by 4 bases and J by 6 bases. This CDR3 is built from 15 residues. Here the CDR3 reads CASSPEDRGADTQYF. DNA for the CDR3: TGTGCCAGCAGCCCTGAGGACAGGGGCGCGGATACGCAGTATTTT.